This TCR beta chain was identified in a study of T cell responses to AZD1222 COVID-19 vaccine. Study findings and constraints: Spike was spanned by vaccine-associated CD4 TCRs, with dominance at 160-218 and 743-854. White British ancestry dominated among donors, who included more females, and clonal diversity was possibly underestimated. Just a handful of people given AZD1222 tested seropositive at baseline. Close to half of spike-specific TCRs reportedly recognize unmutated variant regions.

As concerns this clone: Its target is unknown.

Profiling relied on immunoSEQ multiplex PCR, and the TCRdb table lists in-frame clones only, not all of them. The sample holds approximately 190,000 clones, 85% to 90% seen once. J lost 2 bases, V lost 4 bases, and 4 bases had no gene match. The V gene's germline CDR1 is SGHRS and CDR2 YFSETQ. The CDR3 contains 15 residues. The chain has TRBV5-1 and TRBJ2-5, with 11 bases aligning to TRBD1. Material: peripheral blood, obtained on day 0 of MenACWY control vaccination. The clonotype originates from an adult in good health. In nucleotides, the CDR3 is TGCGCCAGCAGCCCCCGGGACAGGGGGCAAGAGACCCAGTACTTC. Protein sequence: CASSPRDRGQETQYF.